This T cell receptor (beta chain) was captured by sequencing in a study of blood T cell repertoires in COVID-19. In the study overall: Acute-phase and convalescent COVID-19 samples originated in the United States, Italy and Spain. The analysed material was cDNA or gDNA that came from T cells, B-cell-depleted T cells, or PBMCs.

Methods used by the authors: How many nucleated cells were present was estimated from reference gene primer amplification. Some clones are missing from TCRdb's copy, which holds only in-frame ones; the method was immunoSEQ multiplex PCR. The D gene and trimming were derived from the DNA, and the V and J assignments and clone size from that table. The sample consists of roughly 200,000 clones, around 87% of them appearing once. This CDR3 is built from 13 residues. Germline V gene sequence: CDR1 LNHDA, CDR2 SQIVND (reference sequence). In its sample, this clone was seen once. An end of the junction differs from the germline gene, which may be a read error.

The V gene is TRBV19, the J gene TRBJ2-3; maybe TRBD1 (6 bases). The receptor was isolated from a man aged 55 to 70 who had recovered from COVID-19. Sequenced material: peripheral blood. Here the CDR3 DNA reads TGTGCCAGTAGCCTTATAGGGTTTGCAGGGGTGGATTTT. It translates to CASSLIGFAGVDF.